The source of this T cell receptor (beta chain) is a study of blood T cell repertoires in COVID-19. Authors' processing steps: Amplification with reference gene primers provided the estimates of nucleated cell counts. Generated by immunoSEQ multiplex PCR, the TCRdb table keeps only in-frame clones and is missing some. D and trimming were read from the DNA, whereas the V and J calls and clone size are those reported in that table. Here the sample spans over 200,000 clones, 80% to 90% being singletons. The ends were cut back, 8 bases at V and 9 bases at J, with 17 bases in the middle. The CDR3 is 14 amino acids. Germline V CDR1 and CDR2: SGHTA, FQGNSA.

The clonotype comes from a man at least 80 years old with acute or convalescent COVID-19. The chain has TRBV7-2 and TRBJ1-6, with D maybe TRBD1 (5 bases). Sequencing was carried out using peripheral blood. The chain's CDR3 is CASGTGTALSPLHF. CDR3 nucleotide sequence: TGTGCCAGCGGGACCGGGACTGCGCTTTCACCCCTCCACTTT.